Listed below are T cell receptor beta chains from one sample, sequenced in a study of blood T cell repertoires in COVID-19. Assay used: immunoSEQ multiplex PCR; TCRdb lists only in-frame clones, some missing. The data contain a few hundred thousand clones, over 80% of them singletons. Input material: peripheral blood. Every receptor here comes from a woman between 35 and 50 years old who had recovered from COVID-19. CDR3s include the opening cysteine and the closing phenylalanine or tryptophan.

J gene: TRBJ2-3
V gene: TRBV30
CDR3 protein: CAWRTHFSTDTQYF

J gene: TRBJ1-4
V gene: TRBV5-1
CDR3 protein: CASSLDTHNEKLFF

J gene: TRBJ1-6
V gene: TRBV6-5
CDR3 protein: CASRPRQGLSPLHF

J gene: TRBJ2-5
V gene: TRBV29-1
CDR3 protein: CSVGWDRGRETQYF

J gene: TRBJ1-2
V gene: TRBV5-1
CDR3 protein: CASSLSGNANYGYTF

J gene: TRBJ1-4
V gene: TRBV7-9
CDR3 protein: CASSRGQATTNEKLFF

J gene: TRBJ2-5
V gene: TRBV28
CDR3 protein: CASEGLRGVDF

J gene: TRBJ2-1
V gene: TRBV5-1
CDR3 protein: CASSFSGGIEFF

J gene: TRBJ1-1
V gene: TRBV11-3
CDR3 protein: CASSLERNTEAFF

J gene: TRBJ2-7
V gene: TRBV6-5
CDR3 protein: CASSYSWRESSYEQYF

J gene: TRBJ1-3
V gene: TRBV28
CDR3 protein: CASSRTLGNTIYF

J gene: TRBJ2-1
V gene: TRBV6-4
CDR3 protein: CASSQGDSTGEQFF

J gene: TRBJ2-7
V gene: TRBV5-4
CDR3 protein: CASSYGGREQYF

J gene: TRBJ1-4
V gene: TRBV5-1
CDR3 protein: CASRQGSTNEKLFF

J gene: TRBJ2-3
V gene: TRBV27
CDR3 protein: CASSFGGGIGDTQYF